Listed below are T cell receptor beta chains from one sample, sequenced in a study of persistence of HIV-infected CD4 T cells. These TCRs are of unknown antigen specificity. Libraries were prepared by immunoSEQ multiplex PCR; TCRdb keeps only in-frame clonotypes and omits some of them. In the table there are about 25,000 clones, 74% of which are singletons. The sequenced sample was CD4+ T cells sorted from PBMCs after approximately 19-hour stimulation, obtained from a patient who received antiretroviral therapy. The receptor source for this set is an adult man with HIV who was CMV-seropositive. Both conserved end residues are part of each CDR3. Each record gives: clone size, D gene, J gene, V gene, CDR3 protein, CDR3 DNA. The D gene is left open where the match is weak. Rows may omit the clone size; those that give it use once, few, many or a size class.

clone_size: -; d_call: -; j_call: TRBJ1-1; v_call: TRBV2; cdr3_aa: CASSARRDGEAFF; cdr3_nt: TGTGCCAGCAGTGCGAGGAGGGACGGTGAAGCTTTCTTT
clone_size: -; d_call: -; j_call: TRBJ2-7; v_call: TRBV5-1; cdr3_aa: CASSFEAPYEQYF; cdr3_nt: TGCGCCAGCAGCTTCGAGGCGCCCTACGAGCAGTACTTC
clone_size: -; d_call: -; j_call: TRBJ2-7; v_call: TRBV6-2/TRBV6-3; cdr3_aa: CASSYSTVAQFNYEQYF; cdr3_nt: TGTGCCAGCAGTTACTCGACGGTTGCACAGTTCAACTACGAGCAGTACTTC
clone_size: -; d_call: -; j_call: TRBJ1-1; v_call: TRBV19; cdr3_aa: CASSIKSIGMNTEAFF; cdr3_nt: TGTGCCAGTAGTATAAAAAGCATAGGCATGAACACTGAAGCTTTCTTT
clone_size: once; d_call: -; j_call: TRBJ1-5; v_call: TRBV5-1; cdr3_aa: CASSLSSGRDQPQHF; cdr3_nt: TGCGCCAGCAGCTTGAGTTCAGGGAGGGATCAGCCCCAGCATTTT
clone_size: once; d_call: TRBD1; j_call: TRBJ2-2; v_call: TRBV24-1; cdr3_aa: CATSPGTGATGELFF; cdr3_nt: TGTGCCACCAGCCCCGGGACAGGGGCCACCGGGGAGCTGTTTTTT
clone_size: -; d_call: -; j_call: TRBJ2-7; v_call: TRBV3-1/TRBV3-2; cdr3_aa: CASSRLWDGEQYF; cdr3_nt: TGTGCCAGCAGCCGCCTCTGGGACGGCGAGCAGTACTTC
clone_size: -; d_call: -; j_call: TRBJ1-6; v_call: TRBV7-8; cdr3_aa: CASSFALRDSPLHF; cdr3_nt: TGTGCCAGCAGCTTTGCTCTCAGGGATTCACCCCTCCACTTT
clone_size: -; d_call: -; j_call: TRBJ2-7; v_call: TRBV27; cdr3_aa: CASSLLGQIYEQYF; cdr3_nt: TGTGCCAGCAGCCTCCTCGGACAGATCTACGAGCAGTACTTC
clone_size: -; d_call: -; j_call: TRBJ1-1; v_call: TRBV6-4; cdr3_aa: CASSRRLDTEAFF; cdr3_nt: TGTGCCAGCAGCAGACGTTTGGACACTGAAGCTTTCTTT
clone_size: -; d_call: -; j_call: TRBJ1-1; v_call: TRBV28; cdr3_aa: CASSLTGPPHTEAFF; cdr3_nt: TGTGCCAGCAGCCTTACGGGGCCACCTCACACTGAAGCTTTCTTT
clone_size: -; d_call: -; j_call: TRBJ1-2; v_call: TRBV3-1/TRBV3-2; cdr3_aa: CASSQLGSDIGYGYTF; cdr3_nt: TGTGCCAGCAGCCAACTGGGGTCGGACATTGGCTATGGCTACACCTTC
clone_size: medium-sized; d_call: -; j_call: TRBJ2-7; v_call: TRBV7-3; cdr3_aa: CASSSAPPFYEQYF; cdr3_nt: TGTGCCAGCAGCTCGGCCCCTCCTTTCTACGAGCAGTACTTC
clone_size: -; d_call: -; j_call: TRBJ1-1; v_call: TRBV5-1; cdr3_aa: CASSDPNTEAFF; cdr3_nt: TGCGCCAGCAGCGACCCGAACACTGAAGCTTTCTTT
clone_size: -; d_call: TRBD2; j_call: TRBJ2-1; v_call: TRBV12-5; cdr3_aa: CASGLPGLAGGGQFF; cdr3_nt: TGTGCTAGTGGTTTGCCCGGACTAGCGGGGGGCGGGCAGTTCTTC
clone_size: -; d_call: -; j_call: TRBJ1-2; v_call: TRBV27; cdr3_aa: CASSLDRGARYGYTF; cdr3_nt: TGTGCCAGCAGTTTAGATAGGGGAGCTCGCTATGGCTACACCTTC
clone_size: few; d_call: TRBD2; j_call: TRBJ2-3; v_call: TRBV4-2; cdr3_aa: CASSQRLAGGSSTDTQYF; cdr3_nt: TGTGCCAGCAGCCAGCGACTAGCGGGGGGTTCTAGCACAGATACGCAGTATTTT
clone_size: -; d_call: -; j_call: TRBJ2-3; v_call: TRBV6-5; cdr3_aa: CASVQGSSFDTQYF; cdr3_nt: TGTGCCAGCGTTCAGGGTTCTTCTTTCGATACGCAGTATTTT
clone_size: -; d_call: -; j_call: TRBJ1-2; v_call: TRBV7-9; cdr3_aa: CASSLDERTGYTF; cdr3_nt: TGTGCCAGCAGCTTAGACGAACGGACTGGCTACACCTTC
clone_size: -; d_call: -; j_call: TRBJ2-3; v_call: TRBV24-1; cdr3_aa: CATQGTSGADTQYF; cdr3_nt: TGTGCCACACAGGGGACTTCAGGGGCAGATACGCAGTATTTT
clone_size: -; d_call: -; j_call: TRBJ2-2; v_call: TRBV24-1; cdr3_aa: CATSDLNDGELFF; cdr3_nt: TGTGCCACCAGTGATTTGAACGACGGGGAGCTGTTTTTT
clone_size: few; d_call: -; j_call: TRBJ1-1; v_call: TRBV28; cdr3_aa: CASRDRPNTEAFF; cdr3_nt: TGTGCCAGCAGGGACAGACCGAACACTGAAGCTTTCTTT